Following are 8 T cell receptor beta chains from one sample sequenced in a study of shared clonotypes between healthy human individuals. The data were produced by immunoSEQ multiplex PCR, yet TCRdb's version contains in-frame clones alone and is incomplete. The profile shows 2 million to 2.5 million clones, around 90% of them singletons. The specimen was naive CD4+ T cells from PBMCs. The subset is: CD45RA+ positively selected. These receptors originate from a young man in good health. Some clones in this sample may be carry-over from other donors' samples.

V and J are TRBV11-2 and TRBJ1-1; 7 bases are shared with TRBD1. This CDR3 contains 15 residues. Germline CDR1 SGHAT, CDR2 FQNNGV. The V and J ends lost 5 bases and 0 bases, in that order; junction bases with no gene match: 6. In nucleotides, the CDR3 is TGTGCCAGCAGCCTGACAGGGACTATGAACACTGAAGCTTTCTTT. It specifies CASSLTGTMNTEAFF.

On this clone: Other DNA sequences in the sample encode the same CDR3. This chain links TRBV5-1 with TRBJ2-1, with TRBD2 matching over 12 bases. V dropped 4 bases and J dropped 1; count of bases not matched to a gene: 3. The V gene's germline CDR1 is SGHRS and CDR2 YFSETQ. This CDR3 has 16 amino acids. The CDR3 nucleotides are TGCGCCAGCAGCCTTACTAGCGGGAGGTCCTACAATGAGCAGTTCTTC. Protein product: CASSLTSGRSYNEQFF.

The CDR3 protein is CATTGTGRYEQYF. CDR3 DNA: TGTGCCACGACCGGGACAGGGCGCTACGAGCAGTACTTC. The rearrangement joins TRBV10-3 to TRBJ2-7; TRBD1 matches at 9 bases. Trimming removed 10 bases from V and 3 bases from J; junction bases left unmatched: 7. CDR1 ENHRY and CDR2 SYGVKD come from the germline V gene. This CDR3 has 13 amino acids.

The count of this clone is one. The chain has TRBV19 and TRBJ1-5, with 12 nucleotides matching TRBD1. After removal of 5 bases from V and 1 base from J, the junction contained 6 bases not matched to a gene. CDR1 and CDR2 from the germline V gene are LNHDA and SQIVND (reference sequence). The CDR3 length is 17 residues. The CDR3 loop is CASSGGTGGRSNQPQHF. DNA for the CDR3: TGTGCCAGTAGTGGAGGGACAGGGGGCAGGAGCAATCAGCCCCAGCATTTT.

This clone was seen only once. The CDR3 nucleotides are TGCGCCAGCAGCCCTCCGGGACAGGGAAATCGTCGGGAGCAGTACTTC. Protein: CASSPPGQGNRREQYF. This chain uses TRBV5-1 with TRBJ2-7; 9 positions match TRBD1. Germline V gene lookup returns CDR1 SGHRS and CDR2 YFSETQ. V was clipped by 4 bases and J by 7 bases; unmatched bases: 15. The CDR3 is made up of 16 amino acids.

Worth noting for this clone: Mismatch with germline at one junction end may stem from a read error. Other DNA sequences in the sample encode the same CDR3. The genes are TRBV7-9 and TRBJ2-1, with 7 nucleotides matching TRBD2. Germline V gene lookup returns CDR1 SEHNR and CDR2 FQNEAQ (reference sequence). The CDR3 length is 15 residues. CDR3 coding DNA: TGCGCCAGCAGCGAGAAAGGACTAGACTACAATGAGCAGTTCTTC. Protein: CASSEKGLDYNEQFF.

This clone was picked up a small number of times. The CDR3 loop reads CASSLAPAGNTEAFF. CDR3 bases: TGTGCCAGCAGCTTAGCGCCAGCGGGGAACACTGAAGCTTTCTTT. This sequence joins TRBV7-2 and TRBJ1-1; no reliable D call. The CDR3 spans 15 residues. Germline CDR1 and CDR2: SGHTA and FQGNSA. V lost 0 bases to trimming and J lost 1 base, with 9 bases between them.

The gene calls are TRBV27 and TRBJ2-7; D possibly corresponds to TRBD2 (5 bases). Germline assignment: CDR1 MNHEY and CDR2 SMNVEV (reference sequence). The V gene lost 1 base and the J gene lost 3 bases, with 13 bases spanning the gap. The CDR3 is 15 amino acids. The CDR3 DNA reads TGTGCCAGCAGTTTATATCCGGGAACCGTCTACGAGCAGTACTTC. It codes for CASSLYPGTVYEQYF.